The subject of this entry is one T cell receptor (beta chain). The entry originates in a study of blood T cell repertoires in COVID-19. Study information: Sample material is recorded as cDNA or gDNA derived from T cells, B-cell-depleted T cells, or PBMCs.

Produced via immunoSEQ multiplex PCR; TCRdb's table is partial and in-frame only. The sample has some 270,000 clones; about 85% are singletons. V dropped 3 bases and J dropped 3; count of bases not matched to a gene: 6. CDR1 and CDR2 from the germline V gene are DFQATT and SNEGSKA (reference sequence). This CDR3 region has 14 residues. The clonotype originates from a human donor with COVID-19, enrolled during active disease. The donor label of this sample is uncertain. The V and J genes are TRBV20-1 and TRBJ1-1, with TRBD1 matching over 8 bases. Sequences were obtained from peripheral blood. The CDR3 DNA reads TGCAGTGCTAGTGGTTCAGGGGGCTACACTGAAGCTTTCTTT. Translation gives CSASGSGGYTEAFF.